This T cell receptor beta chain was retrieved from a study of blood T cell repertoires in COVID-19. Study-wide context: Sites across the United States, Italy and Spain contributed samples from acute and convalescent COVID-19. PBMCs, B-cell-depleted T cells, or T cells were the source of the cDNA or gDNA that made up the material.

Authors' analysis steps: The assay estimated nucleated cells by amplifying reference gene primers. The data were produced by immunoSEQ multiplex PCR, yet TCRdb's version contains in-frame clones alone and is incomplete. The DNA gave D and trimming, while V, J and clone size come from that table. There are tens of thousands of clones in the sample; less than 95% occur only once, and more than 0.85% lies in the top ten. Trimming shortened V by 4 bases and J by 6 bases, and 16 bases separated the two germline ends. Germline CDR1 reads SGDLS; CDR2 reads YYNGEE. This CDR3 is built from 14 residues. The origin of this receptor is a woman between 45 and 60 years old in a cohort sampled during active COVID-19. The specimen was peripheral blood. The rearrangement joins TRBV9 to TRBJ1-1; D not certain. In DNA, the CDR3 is TGTGCCAGCAGCCCGGTTTTGAGGGAGGCTGAAGCTTTCTTT. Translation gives CASSPVLREAEAFF.